These T cell receptor beta chains were read from a single sample in a study of shared clonotypes between healthy human individuals. Data came from immunoSEQ multiplex PCR; TCRdb stores just in-frame clones and leaves some out. The table includes 150,000 to 200,000 clones, 90% to 95% detected once. The sequencing input was naive CD4+ T cells sorted from blood. Source of these receptors: a woman aged 25 to 45 in good health. Both conserved end residues are part of each CDR3. D genes are given only for firm matches. Clone size, where shown, is once, few, many, or a class for clones that have expanded.

j_call,d_call,clone_size,cdr3_length,v_call,cdr3_nt,cdr3_aa
TRBJ2-7,TRBD1,.,18,TRBV4-1,TGCGCCAGCAGCCAAGGACAGGGTTCGGGACAAAGACCGCACGAGCAGTACTTC,CASSQGQGSGQRPHEQYF
TRBJ2-7,.,.,18,TRBV19,TGTGCCAGTAGTATAGATAAAACCGGGACCGGATTAAACTACGAGCAGTACTTC,CASSIDKTGTGLNYEQYF
TRBJ2-1,TRBD2,once,16,TRBV14,TGTGCCAGCAGCAGAAGACTAGCGGGAGGTAGCATTGAGCAGTTCTTC,CASSRRLAGGSIEQFF
TRBJ1-2,TRBD1,.,13,TRBV28,TGTGTAACGGCAGGGGGCGCTTCCTATGGCTACACCTTC,CVTAGGASYGYTF
TRBJ1-2,.,.,13,TRBV28,TGTGCCAGCAGATGGGTCCTATCGGGAGGCTACACCTTC,CASRWVLSGGYTF
TRBJ2-2,.,.,15,TRBV19,TGTGCCAGTAGCTGGGGCCGAATTCAGGGCGGGGAGCTGTTTTTT,CASSWGRIQGGELFF
TRBJ2-7,.,.,15,TRBV27,TGTGCCAGCAGCTCCAGGGGGGGCGACTCCTACGAGCAGTACTTC,CASSSRGGDSYEQYF
TRBJ2-2,.,.,14,TRBV5-6,TGTGCCAGCAGCTTGTACACTTACACCGGGGAGCTGTTTTTT,CASSLYTYTGELFF
TRBJ2-7,.,once,13,TRBV7-8,TGTGCCAGCAGCCCCCCGCGAGTTGACGAGCAGTACTTC,CASSPPRVDEQYF
TRBJ1-2,.,.,13,TRBV28,TGTGCCAGCAGTGCCGGAACTAACTATGGCTACACCTTC,CASSAGTNYGYTF
TRBJ2-2,.,.,15,TRBV6-5,TGTGCCAGCAGTTACGGCGGGACTGGGGCCGGGGAGCTGTTTTTT,CASSYGGTGAGELFF
TRBJ2-5,.,.,16,TRBV7-9,TGTGCCAGCAGCCCGCATCGGGTGGGACGGGGTGAGACCCAGTACTTC,CASSPHRVGRGETQYF
TRBJ2-7,.,.,13,TRBV28,TGTGCCAGCAGTTTCCAGACCCCCTACGAGCAGTACTTC,CASSFQTPYEQYF
TRBJ2-7,TRBD1,.,14,TRBV19,TGTGCCAGTAGTTCCGGGACAGGGTCTCCTGAGCAGTACTTC,CASSSGTGSPEQYF
TRBJ2-7,TRBD2,.,18,TRBV4-1,TGCGCCAGCAGCCGCCTTCCGGGACTAGCGGGAATATGGCACGAGCAGTACTTC,CASSRLPGLAGIWHEQYF
TRBJ2-1,TRBD2,once,15,TRBV5-4,TGTGCCAGCAGCCCGGGACTAGCGGTTAACAATGAGCAGTTCTTC,CASSPGLAVNNEQFF
TRBJ1-2,.,.,13,TRBV28,TGTGCCGCTGGGCAGGGATGGAACTATGGCTACACCTTC,CAAGQGWNYGYTF
TRBJ2-7,TRBD1,.,14,TRBV5-6,TGTGCCAGCAGCCCTTTGGACAGGGATTACGAGCAGTACTTC,CASSPLDRDYEQYF
TRBJ1-1,.,.,14,TRBV7-3,TGTGCCAGCAGCTCGGGCTCCGGGAATTCTGAAGCTTTCTTT,CASSSGSGNSEAFF
TRBJ2-7,.,.,17,TRBV2,TGTGCCAGCACCCCGGGGCAGTGGGGAGAAAGCTCCTACGAGCAGTACTTC,CASTPGQWGESSYEQYF
TRBJ2-5,.,.,11,TRBV20-1,TGCAGTGCTAGAGGCCAAGAGACCCAGTACTTC,CSARGQETQYF
TRBJ2-3,TRBD1,.,15,TRBV5-1,TGCGCCAGCACAACAGGGGTAGGGGGCGCAGATACGCAGTATTTT,CASTTGVGGADTQYF
TRBJ2-3,.,.,15,TRBV19,TGTGCCAGTAGTATAACCCCGTCTAGCACAGATACGCAGTATTTT,CASSITPSSTDTQYF
TRBJ2-7,TRBD2,.,15,TRBV28,TGTGCCAGCAGACCTCCAGGGACTAGCGGATACGAGCAGTACTTC,CASRPPGTSGYEQYF
TRBJ2-2,.,.,11,TRBV20-1,TGCAGTGCTAGGGGCACCGGGGAGCTGTTTTTT,CSARGTGELFF
TRBJ2-7,TRBD2,.,15,TRBV28,TGTGCCAGCAGCCCTTTCGGGAGGTCCTCCTACGAGCAGTACTTC,CASSPFGRSSYEQYF